The text below deals with one T cell receptor beta chain. Its antigen is not known. V lost 4 bases and J 0 bases, leaving 16 bases between the germline ends. In germline, CDR1 is SGHAT, CDR2 FQNNGV. This CDR3 spans 17 amino acids. This entry comes from a study of cytomegalovirus exposure and HLA in healthy donors. Whole-study findings and limits: Cytomegalovirus-associated status was assigned to more than 150 TCR beta chains. Under in vitro conditions, a few CMV-associated chains were confirmed as specific for CMV antigens.

Using immunoSEQ multiplex PCR, the repertoire was profiled, and TCRdb retains in-frame clones only, with some absent. The repertoire includes about 160,000 clones, around nine tenths of them detected once, and around 2.1% sits in the top ten. This chain joins TRBV11-2 and TRBJ1-3; D is ambiguous. Sample: PBMCs. This clonotype was sampled from a woman aged 18-29 years in good health and CMV-seronegative. The CDR3 DNA sequence: TGTGCCAGCAGCTCCCACCGGGATCCCATCTCTGGAAACACCATATATTTT. It encodes CASSSHRDPISGNTIYF.